This T cell receptor (beta chain) was sequenced for a study of chemoradiotherapy in HPV16-positive cancers (dated by TCRdb to the early 2020s). About the full investigation: Using functional T-cell assays on cells from a couple of HPV16-positive patients, the researchers defined candidate HPV-specific T-cell clones and common TCR motifs. Whether T-cell immunity against the HPV oncoproteins E6 and E7 changes during chemoradiotherapy and whether survival is affected by this immunity were examined in the study. Next, the candidate HPV-specific TCRs and motifs were followed in TCR repertoires from fewer than 100 patients with HPV-related cancers.

About this clone: Which antigen it targets is not known. Per-base qualities were not stored, and no clone one base away is much larger.

Because repertoires were sampled repeatedly during chemoradiotherapy, clonal expansion in the tumor microenvironment could be followed. The CDR3 has 15 amino acids, counting the end cysteine and phenylalanine. The kept DNA is CDR3 alone, 45 bases in frame from the first base. The V and J ends are trimmed by 2 bases and 6 bases, leaving 14 bases between them. CDR1 and CDR2, looked up from the germline V gene, are MNHNS and SASEGT. Findings and caveats that apply to the study as a whole: Among HPV16-positive patients, expansion of HPV-responsive T cells during chemoradiotherapy was associated with better recurrence-free survival. Expansion of candidate HPV-specific clones and E7-related TCR motifs was observed in the tumor microenvironment during treatment, whereas no such expansion was observed for non-HPV-specific T cells. The survival association was reported for HPV16-positive patients, and the functional definition of HPV-specific T cells was derived from only a couple of HPV16-positive patients.

The library was generated by the immunoSEQ multiplex PCR assay. The source is immuneACCESS, and TCRdb retained only in-frame sequences with V and J called. Part of the clones is not carried over; for the studies checked, unresolved V genes explain less than half of this, and the remainder is unexplained. For this sample there are some 5,000 clones; 70% to 80% appear just once. The ten biggest clones cover 6.1% of the sample. In this chain, TRBV6-1 is recombined with TRBJ2-1; the best D guess is TRBD1, with 6 bases matching. The input for sequencing was tumor tissue, taken from a patient who underwent chemoradiotherapy. This receptor was taken from a human donor with HPV-associated anogenital cancer. The DNA sequence is given as TGTGCCAGCAGTGAAAACAGGGCTTTGGGCAATGAGCAGTTCTTC. The resulting protein is CASSENRALGNEQFF.